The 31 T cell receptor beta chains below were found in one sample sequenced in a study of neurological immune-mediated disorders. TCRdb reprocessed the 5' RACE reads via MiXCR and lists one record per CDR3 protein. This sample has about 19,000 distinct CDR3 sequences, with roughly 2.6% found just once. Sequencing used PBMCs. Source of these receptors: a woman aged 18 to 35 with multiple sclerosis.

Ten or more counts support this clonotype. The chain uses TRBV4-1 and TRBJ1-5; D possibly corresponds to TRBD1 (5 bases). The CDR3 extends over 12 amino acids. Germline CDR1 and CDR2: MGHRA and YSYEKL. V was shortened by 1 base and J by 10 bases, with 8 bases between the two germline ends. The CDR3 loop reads CASSQAGGPQHF. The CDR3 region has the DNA TGCGCCAGCAGCCAAGCGGGGGGACCCCAGCATTTT.

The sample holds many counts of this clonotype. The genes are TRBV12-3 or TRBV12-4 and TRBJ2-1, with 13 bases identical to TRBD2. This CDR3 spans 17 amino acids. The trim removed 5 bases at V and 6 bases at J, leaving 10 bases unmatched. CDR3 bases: TGTGCCAGCAGTCCCTACCCGGGACTAGCGGGGTCCAATGAGCAGTTCTTC. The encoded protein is CASSPYPGLAGSNEQFF.

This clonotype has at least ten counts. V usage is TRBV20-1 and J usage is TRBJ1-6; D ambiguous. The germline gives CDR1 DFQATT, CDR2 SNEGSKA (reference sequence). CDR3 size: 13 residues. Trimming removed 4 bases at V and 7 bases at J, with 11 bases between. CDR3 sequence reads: CSATGTMNSPLHF. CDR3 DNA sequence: TGCAGTGCTACCGGTACAATGAATTCACCCCTCCACTTT.

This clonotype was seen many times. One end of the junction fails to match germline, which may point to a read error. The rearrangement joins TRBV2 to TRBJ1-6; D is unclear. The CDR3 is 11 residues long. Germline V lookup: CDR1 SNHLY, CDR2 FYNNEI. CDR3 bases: TGTGCCAGCAGTGATAGGGATCCCCTCAACTTT. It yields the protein CASSDRDPLNF.

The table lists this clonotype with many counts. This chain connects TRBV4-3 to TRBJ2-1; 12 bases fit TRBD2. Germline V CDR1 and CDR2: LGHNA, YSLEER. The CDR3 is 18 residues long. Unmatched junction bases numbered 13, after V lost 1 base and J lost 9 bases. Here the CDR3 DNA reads TGCGCCAGCAGCCAAGTGGATTCGTTGCTAGCGGGAGGGAGTGAGCAGTTCTTC. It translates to CASSQVDSLLAGGSEQFF.

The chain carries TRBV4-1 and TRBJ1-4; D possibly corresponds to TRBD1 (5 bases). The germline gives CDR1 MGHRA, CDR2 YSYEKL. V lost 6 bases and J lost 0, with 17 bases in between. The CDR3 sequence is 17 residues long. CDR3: CASSQEGSGATNEKLFF. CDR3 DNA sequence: TGCGCCAGCAGTCAGGAGGGGTCGGGGGCAACTAATGAAAAACTGTTTTTT.

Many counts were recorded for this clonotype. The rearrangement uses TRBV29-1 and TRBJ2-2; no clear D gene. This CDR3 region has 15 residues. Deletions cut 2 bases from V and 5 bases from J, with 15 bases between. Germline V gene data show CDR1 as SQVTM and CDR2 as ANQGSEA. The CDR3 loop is CSVESRGLDTGELFF. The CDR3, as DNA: TGCAGCGTTGAAAGTCGAGGCCTGGATACCGGGGAGCTGTTTTTT.

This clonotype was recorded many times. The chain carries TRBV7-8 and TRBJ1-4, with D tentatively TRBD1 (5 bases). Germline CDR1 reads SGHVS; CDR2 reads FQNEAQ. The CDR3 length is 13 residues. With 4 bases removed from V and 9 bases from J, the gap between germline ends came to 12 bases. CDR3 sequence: CASSSPSGKKLFF. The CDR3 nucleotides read TGTGCCAGCAGCTCCCCTTCAGGGAAAAAACTGTTTTTT. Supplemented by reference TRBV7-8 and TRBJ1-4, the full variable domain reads GAGVSQSPRYKVAKRGQDVALRCDPISGHVSLFWYQQALGQGPEFLTYFQNEAQLDKSGLPSDRFFAERPEGSVSTLKIQRTQQEDSAVYLCASSSPSGKKLFFGSGTQLSVL.

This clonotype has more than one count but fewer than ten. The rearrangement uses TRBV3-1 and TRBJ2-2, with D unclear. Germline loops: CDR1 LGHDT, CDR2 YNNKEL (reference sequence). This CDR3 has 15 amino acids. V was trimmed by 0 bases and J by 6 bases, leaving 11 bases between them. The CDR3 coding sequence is TGTGCCAGCAGCCAAGAGTCAGGTTTAGCCGGGGAGCTGTTTTTT. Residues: CASSQESGLAGELFF.

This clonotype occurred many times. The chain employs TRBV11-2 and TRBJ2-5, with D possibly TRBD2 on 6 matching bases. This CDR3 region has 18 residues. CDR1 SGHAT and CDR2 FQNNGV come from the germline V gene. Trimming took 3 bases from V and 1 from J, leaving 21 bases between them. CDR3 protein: CASSFPPGGSGIQETQYF. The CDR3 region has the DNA TGTGCCAGCAGCTTCCCCCCCGGTGGTAGCGGCATCCAAGAGACCCAGTACTTC.

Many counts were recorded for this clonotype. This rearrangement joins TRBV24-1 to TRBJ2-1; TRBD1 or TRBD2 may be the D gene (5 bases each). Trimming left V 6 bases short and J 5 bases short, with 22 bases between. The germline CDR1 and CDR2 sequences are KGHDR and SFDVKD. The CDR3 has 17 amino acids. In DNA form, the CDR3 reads TGTGCCACCAGTCTGGGAGACAGTTCAAGCCTTGACAATGAGCAGTTCTTC. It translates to CATSLGDSSSLDNEQFF.

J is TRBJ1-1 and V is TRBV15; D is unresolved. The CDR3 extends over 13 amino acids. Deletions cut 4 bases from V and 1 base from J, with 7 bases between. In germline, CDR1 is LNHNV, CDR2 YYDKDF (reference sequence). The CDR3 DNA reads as TGTGCCACCAGCAATCAGCCGAACACTGAAGCTTTCTTT. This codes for CATSNQPNTEAFF. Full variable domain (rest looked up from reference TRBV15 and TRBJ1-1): DAMVIQNPRYQVTQFGKPVTLSCSQTLNHNVMYWYQQKSSQAPKLLFHYYDKDFNNEADTPDNFQSRRPNTSFCFLDIRSPGLGDTAMYLCATSNQPNTEAFFGQGTRLTVV.

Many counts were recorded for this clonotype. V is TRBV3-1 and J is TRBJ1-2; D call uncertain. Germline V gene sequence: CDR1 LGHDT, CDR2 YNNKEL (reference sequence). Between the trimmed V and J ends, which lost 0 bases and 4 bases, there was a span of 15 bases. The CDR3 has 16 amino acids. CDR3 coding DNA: TGTGCCAGCAGCCAAGATCCCATCCCGTTGGGCTATGGCTACACCTTC. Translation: CASSQDPIPLGYGYTF.

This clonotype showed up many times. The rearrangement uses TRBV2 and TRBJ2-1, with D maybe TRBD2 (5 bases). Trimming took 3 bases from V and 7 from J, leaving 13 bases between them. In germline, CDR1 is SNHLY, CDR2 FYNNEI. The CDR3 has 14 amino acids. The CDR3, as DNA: TGTGCCAGCAGTGACACGGGGTGGAGGAATGAGCAGTTCTTC. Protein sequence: CASSDTGWRNEQFF.

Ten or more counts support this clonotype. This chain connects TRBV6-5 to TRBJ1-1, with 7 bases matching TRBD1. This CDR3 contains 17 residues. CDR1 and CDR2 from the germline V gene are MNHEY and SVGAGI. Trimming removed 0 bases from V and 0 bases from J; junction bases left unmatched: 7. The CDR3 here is CASSYSRGRWLNTEAFF. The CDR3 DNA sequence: TGTGCCAGCAGTTACTCGAGGGGGCGGTGGTTGAACACTGAAGCTTTCTTT.

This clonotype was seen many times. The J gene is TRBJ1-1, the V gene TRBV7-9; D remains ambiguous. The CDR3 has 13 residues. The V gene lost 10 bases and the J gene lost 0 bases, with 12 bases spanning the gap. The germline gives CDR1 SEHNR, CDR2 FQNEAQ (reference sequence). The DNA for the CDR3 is TGTGCCACCGTCGGGTTAATGAACACTGAAGCTTTCTTT. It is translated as CATVGLMNTEAFF. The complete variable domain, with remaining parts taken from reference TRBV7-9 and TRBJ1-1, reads DTGVSQNPRHKITKRGQNVTFRCDPISEHNRLYWYRQTLGQGPEFLTYFQNEAQLEKSRLLSDRFSAERPKGSFSTLEIQRTEQGDSAMYLCATVGLMNTEAFFGQGTRLTVV.

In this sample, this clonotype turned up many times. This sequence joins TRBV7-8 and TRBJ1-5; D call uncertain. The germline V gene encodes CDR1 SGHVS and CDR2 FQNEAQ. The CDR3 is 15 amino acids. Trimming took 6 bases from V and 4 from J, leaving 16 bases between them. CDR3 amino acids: CASSSLRGGNQPQHF. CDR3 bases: TGTGCCAGCAGTTCACTTCGGGGAGGTAATCAGCCCCAGCATTTT.

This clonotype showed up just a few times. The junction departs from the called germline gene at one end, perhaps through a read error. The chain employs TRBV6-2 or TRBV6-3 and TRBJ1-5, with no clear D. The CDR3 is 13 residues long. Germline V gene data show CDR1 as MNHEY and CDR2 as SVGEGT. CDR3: CATGMSSNQPQNF. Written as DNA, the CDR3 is TGTGCCACCGGGATGAGTAGCAATCAGCCCCAGAATTTT.

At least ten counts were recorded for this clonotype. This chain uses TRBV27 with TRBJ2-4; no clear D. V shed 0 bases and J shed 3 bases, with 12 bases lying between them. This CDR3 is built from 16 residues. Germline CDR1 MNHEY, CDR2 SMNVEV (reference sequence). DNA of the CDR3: TGTGCCAGCAGTTTATCAGCCCTTGTGGGCAAAAACATTCAGTACTTC. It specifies CASSLSALVGKNIQYF.

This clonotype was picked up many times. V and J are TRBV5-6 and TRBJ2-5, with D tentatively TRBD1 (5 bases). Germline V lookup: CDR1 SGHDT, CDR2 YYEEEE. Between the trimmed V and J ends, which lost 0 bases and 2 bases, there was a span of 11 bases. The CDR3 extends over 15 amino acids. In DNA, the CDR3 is TGTGCCAGCAGCTTGGTCGACAGAAGACAAGAGACCCAGTACTTC. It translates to CASSLVDRRQETQYF.

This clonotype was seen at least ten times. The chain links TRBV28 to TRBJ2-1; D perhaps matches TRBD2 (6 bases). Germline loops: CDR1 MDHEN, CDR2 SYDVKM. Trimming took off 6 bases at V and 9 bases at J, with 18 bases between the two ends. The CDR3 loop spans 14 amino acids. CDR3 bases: TGTGCCAGCAGCCAACTTTCTAGCGATCTTGAGCAGTTCTTC. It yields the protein CASSQLSSDLEQFF. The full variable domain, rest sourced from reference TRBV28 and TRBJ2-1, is DVKVTQSSRYLVKRTGEKVFLECVQDMDHENMFWYRQDPGLGLRLIYFSYDVKMKEKGDIPEGYSVSREKKERFSLILESASTNQTSMYLCASSQLSSDLEQFFGPGTRLTVL.

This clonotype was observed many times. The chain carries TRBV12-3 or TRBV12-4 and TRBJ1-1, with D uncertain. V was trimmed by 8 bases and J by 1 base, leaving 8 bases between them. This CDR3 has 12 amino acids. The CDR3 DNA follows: TGTGCCAGCGCCGAAAGGAACACTGAAGCTTTCTTT. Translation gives CASAERNTEAFF.

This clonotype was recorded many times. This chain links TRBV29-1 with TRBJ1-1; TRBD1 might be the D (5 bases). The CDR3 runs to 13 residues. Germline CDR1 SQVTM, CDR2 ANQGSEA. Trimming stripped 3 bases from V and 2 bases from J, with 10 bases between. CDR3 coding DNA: TGCAGCGTTGATAGGACAATTAACACTGAAGCTTTCTTT. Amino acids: CSVDRTINTEAFF.

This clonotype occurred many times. The CDR3, as DNA: TGCAGTGCTATCGCCGGTGGGGGTGCCTATGGCTACACCTTC. Its translation is CSAIAGGGAYGYTF. The chain recombines TRBV20-1 with TRBJ1-2, with D tentatively TRBD1 (5 bases). The CDR3 contains 14 residues. Germline V lookup: CDR1 DFQATT, CDR2 SNEGSKA (reference sequence). V lost 4 bases and J 4 bases, leaving 16 bases between the germline ends.

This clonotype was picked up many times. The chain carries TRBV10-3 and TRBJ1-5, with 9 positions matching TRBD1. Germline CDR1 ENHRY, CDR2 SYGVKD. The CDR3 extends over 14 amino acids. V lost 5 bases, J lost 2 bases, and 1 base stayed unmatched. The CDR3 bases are TGTGCCATCAGTCGGACAGGGGGCAATCAGCCCCAGCATTTT. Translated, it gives CAISRTGGNQPQHF.

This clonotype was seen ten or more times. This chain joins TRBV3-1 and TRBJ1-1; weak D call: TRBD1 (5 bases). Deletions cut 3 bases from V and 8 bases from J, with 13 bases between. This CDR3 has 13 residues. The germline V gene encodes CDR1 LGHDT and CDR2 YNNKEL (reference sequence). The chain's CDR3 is CASSQGRSTEAFF. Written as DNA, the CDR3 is TGTGCCAGCAGCCAGGGGCGGTCAACCGAAGCTTTCTTT.

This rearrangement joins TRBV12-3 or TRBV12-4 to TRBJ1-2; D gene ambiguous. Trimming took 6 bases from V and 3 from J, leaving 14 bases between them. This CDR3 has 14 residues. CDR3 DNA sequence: TGTGCCAGCAGCCCCTCAGGCGGTTACTATGGCTACACCTTC. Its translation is CASSPSGGYYGYTF.

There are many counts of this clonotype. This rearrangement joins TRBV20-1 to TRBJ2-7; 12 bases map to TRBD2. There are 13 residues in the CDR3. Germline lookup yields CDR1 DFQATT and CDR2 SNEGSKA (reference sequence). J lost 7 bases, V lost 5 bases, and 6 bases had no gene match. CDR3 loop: CSAETSGSGEQYV. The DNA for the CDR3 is TGCAGTGCTGAGACTAGCGGGAGCGGTGAGCAGTACGTC.

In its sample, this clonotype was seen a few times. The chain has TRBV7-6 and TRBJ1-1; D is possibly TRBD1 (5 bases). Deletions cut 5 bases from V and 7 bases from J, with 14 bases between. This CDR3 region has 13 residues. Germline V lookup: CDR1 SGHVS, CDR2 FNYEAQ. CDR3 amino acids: CASSPSYTGEAFF. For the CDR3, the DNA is TGTGCCAGCAGCCCCAGTTATACAGGTGAAGCTTTCTTT.

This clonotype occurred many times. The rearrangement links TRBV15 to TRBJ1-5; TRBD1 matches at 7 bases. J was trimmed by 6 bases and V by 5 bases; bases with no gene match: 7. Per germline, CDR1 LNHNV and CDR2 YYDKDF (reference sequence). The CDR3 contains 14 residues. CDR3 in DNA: TGTGCCACCAGCCGCCGACAGGGCCTTCAGCCCCAGCATTTT. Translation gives CATSRRQGLQPQHF.

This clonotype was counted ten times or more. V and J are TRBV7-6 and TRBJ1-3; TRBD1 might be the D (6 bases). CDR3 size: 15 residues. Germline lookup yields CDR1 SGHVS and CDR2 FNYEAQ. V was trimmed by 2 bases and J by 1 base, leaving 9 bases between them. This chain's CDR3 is CASSLPGESGNTIYF. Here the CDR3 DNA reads TGTGCCAGCAGCTTACCAGGGGAATCTGGAAACACCATATATTTT.